This entry describes one T cell receptor (beta chain). Living in 20 to 30 US areas, the participants were between roughly 18 and 95 years of age. Cohort placement rested on clinical history that participants reported themselves. Within 2 weeks before study entry, exposed participants met a COVID-19 case. This record belongs to a study of blood T cell repertoires in COVID-19. This table comes from immunoSEQ multiplex PCR, and its TCRdb copy is limited to in-frame clones, with some not included. This table has roughly 400,000 clones, roughly 92% appearing once. This CDR3 is built from 14 residues. Trimming took 0 bases from V and 4 from J; bases not matched to a gene: 2. CDR1 is ENHRY and CDR2 is SYGVKD in the germline V gene.

The origin of this receptor is a woman between 35 and 50 years old who had been exposed to COVID-19. The chain recombines TRBV10-3 with TRBJ1-2; 7 positions match TRBD1. Sequenced: PBMCs or T cells enriched from blood (not recorded which). CDR3 loop: CAISESTGSYGYTF. In DNA form, the CDR3 reads TGTGCCATCAGTGAGTCGACAGGGAGCTATGGCTACACCTTC.